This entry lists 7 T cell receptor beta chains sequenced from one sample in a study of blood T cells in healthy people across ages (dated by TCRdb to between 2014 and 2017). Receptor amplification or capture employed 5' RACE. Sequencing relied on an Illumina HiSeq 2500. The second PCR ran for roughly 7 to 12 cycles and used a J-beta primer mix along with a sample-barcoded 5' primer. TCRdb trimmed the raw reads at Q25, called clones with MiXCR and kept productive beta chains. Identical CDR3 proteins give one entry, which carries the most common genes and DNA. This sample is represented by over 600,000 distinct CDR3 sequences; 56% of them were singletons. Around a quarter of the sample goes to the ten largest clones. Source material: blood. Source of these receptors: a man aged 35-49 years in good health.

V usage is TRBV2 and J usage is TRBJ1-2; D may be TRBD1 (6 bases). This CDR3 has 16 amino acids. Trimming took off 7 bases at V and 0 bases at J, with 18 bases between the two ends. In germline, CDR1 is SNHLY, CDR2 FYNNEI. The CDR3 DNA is TGTGCCAGCAATAAACAGGGATCTGGGCCTAACTATGGCTACACCTTC. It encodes CASNKQGSGPNYGYTF.

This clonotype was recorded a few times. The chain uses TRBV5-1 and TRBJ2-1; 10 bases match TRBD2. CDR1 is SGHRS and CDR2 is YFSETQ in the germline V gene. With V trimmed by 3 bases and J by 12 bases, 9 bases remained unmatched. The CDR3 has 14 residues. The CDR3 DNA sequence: TGCGCCAGCAGCTCCCGCGGGACTAGCGTAATGCAGTTCTTC. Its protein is CASSSRGTSVMQFF. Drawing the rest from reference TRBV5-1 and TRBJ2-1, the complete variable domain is KAGVTQTPRYLIKTRGQQVTLSCSPISGHRSVSWYQQTPGQGLQFLFEYFSETQRNKGNFPGRFSGRQFSNSRSEMNVSTLELGDSALYLCASSSRGTSVMQFFGPGTRLTVL.

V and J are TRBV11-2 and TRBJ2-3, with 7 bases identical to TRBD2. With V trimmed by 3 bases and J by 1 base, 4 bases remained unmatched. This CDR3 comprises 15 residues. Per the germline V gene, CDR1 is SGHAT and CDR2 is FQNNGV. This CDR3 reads CASSFVTSRTDTQYF. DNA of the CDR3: TGTGCCAGCAGCTTCGTGACTAGCCGCACAGATACGCAGTATTTT.

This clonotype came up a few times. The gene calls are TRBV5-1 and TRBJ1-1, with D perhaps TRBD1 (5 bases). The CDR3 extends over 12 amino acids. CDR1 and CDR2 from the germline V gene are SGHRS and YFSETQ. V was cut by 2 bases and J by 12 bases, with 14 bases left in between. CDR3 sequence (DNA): TGCGCCAGCAGCTTTGACAGCAAGGTTACTTTCTTT. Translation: CASSFDSKVTFF.

CDR3 sequence: CASSLGTSGEAEQYF. The CDR3 region has the DNA TGCGCCAGCAGCTTAGGGACTAGCGGAGAGGCGGAGCAGTACTTC. V usage is TRBV5-1 and J usage is TRBJ2-1; 11 bases fit TRBD2. The end of the DNA fits TRBJ2-7 better, so the J call may be wrong. The CDR3 extends over 15 amino acids. Germline CDR1 reads SGHRS; CDR2 reads YFSETQ.

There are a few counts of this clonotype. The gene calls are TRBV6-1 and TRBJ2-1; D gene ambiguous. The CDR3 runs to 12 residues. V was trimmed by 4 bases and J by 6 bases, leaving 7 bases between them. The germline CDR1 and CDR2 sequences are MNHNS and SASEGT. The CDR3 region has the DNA TGTGCCAGCAGTGCGGTGGCCAATGAGCAGTTCTTC. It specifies CASSAVANEQFF.

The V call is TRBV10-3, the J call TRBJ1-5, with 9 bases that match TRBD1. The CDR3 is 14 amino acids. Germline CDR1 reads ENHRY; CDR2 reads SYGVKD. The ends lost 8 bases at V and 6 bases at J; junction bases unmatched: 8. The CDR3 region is CAIADRDRAQPQHF. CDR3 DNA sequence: TGTGCCATCGCGGACCGGGACAGGGCTCAGCCCCAGCATTTT.